This T cell receptor beta chain was obtained from a study of T-cell reconstitution after alpha-beta-depleted transplantation in children. Overall study findings and caveats: After transplant, at about two months, alpha-beta T cells were reportedly derived from several hundred expanded graft clones. Once a year had passed after transplant, T-cell counts and diversity came mostly from newly produced T cells. TCRbeta diversity was high at day 60 in some patients (a result of surviving recipient T cells and thymic progenitors).

The CDR3 spans 20 residues. Trimming removed 5 bases from V and 5 bases from J; junction bases left unmatched: 19. In germline, CDR1 is KGHDR, CDR2 SFDVKD. This clonotype has a handful of counts. The antigen is not known. Unique molecular identifiers were incorporated when the TCRbeta library was constructed. TCRdb analysed the PCR reads with MiXCR anew, one entry per CDR3 protein. Here the sample spans about 900,000 distinct CDR3 sequences, roughly 29% being singletons. The sample in question was PBMCs, mostly from graft donor cells, obtained 360 days after TCRalphabeta/CD19-depleted stem cell transplant. V and J are TRBV24-1 and TRBJ2-7; 14 bases agree with TRBD2. The clonotype comes from a boy in the first two years of life who had a stem cell transplant for SCID, so the T cells may come from the graft donor. The CDR3: CATSAVPRVRTSGGKDEQYF. In DNA form, the CDR3 reads TGTGCCACCAGTGCCGTTCCCAGAGTCCGGACTAGCGGGGGGAAGGACGAGCAGTACTTC.